This section outlines one T cell receptor (beta chain) sequence together with its context. Its antigen is unknown. The sample belongs to a study of Ad26.COV2.S vaccination and SARS-CoV-2 variants. Study-level points and caveats: Estimates derived from TCR breadth and depth analyses may have underestimated total T cell responses.

The data were produced by immunoSEQ multiplex PCR, yet TCRdb's version contains in-frame clones alone and is incomplete. The sample yields over 90,000 clones, around 80% seen once. The sample consisted of peripheral blood, taken after recovery from COVID-19. The TCR sequence derives from a human donor who had recovered from COVID-19.

Here the CDR3 reads CASNRGQRTEKLFF. The CDR3 coding sequence is TGTGCCAGTAACAGGGGACAGCGGACTGAAAAACTGTTTTTT. The rearrangement joins TRBV19 to TRBJ1-4; 7 bases agree with TRBD1. J was trimmed by 7 bases and V by 7 bases; bases with no gene match: 9. Germline CDR1 is LNHDA and CDR2 is SQIVND (reference sequence). The length of the CDR3 is 14 residues.